The clone carrying this TCR beta chain occurred many times. Its matching antigen is unknown. This entry comes from a study of regulatory T cells in long-lasting Graves disease. At the level of the study: New Graves' disease cases had less than 3 months of antithyroid drugs.

Combining iRepertoire HTBI primers with Arm-PCR of CDR3 regions, the authors built TCR beta libraries. TCRdb used MiXCR to reprocess the multiplex PCR reads, holding one entry per CDR3 protein. This table has approximately 230,000 distinct CDR3 sequences, around 16% appearing once. As to time point: newly diagnosed GD, antithyroid drugs for less than 3 months. Construction of the TCR library relied on RNA isolated from PBMCs. The CDR3 length is 14 residues. Trimming took 3 bases from V and 1 from J; bases not matched to a gene: 3. The V gene's germline CDR1 is SGHRS and CDR2 YFSETQ. Study-level results: For persistent Graves' patients, TCR diversity was lower than for newly diagnosed ones.

Sequenced here: peripheral blood mononuclear cells (PBMCs), sampled at new diagnosis, from a patient treated with antithyroid drugs. The clonotype originates from a female donor with Graves disease. This chain uses TRBV5-1 with TRBJ1-1; 7 bases agree with TRBD1. The CDR3 DNA reads as TGCGCCAGCAGCTCCGGGACAGAGAACACTGAAGCTTTCTTT. It codes for CASSSGTENTEAFF.